The 23 T cell receptor beta chains reported below all come from one sample, sequenced in a study of regulatory T cells in long-lasting Graves disease. As for time point: persistent/refractory GD, antithyroid drugs over 5 years with positive TRAb. PBMC RNA served as the TCR library source. Building the TCR beta libraries relied on iRepertoire HTBI primers, and CDR3 regions underwent Arm-PCR. TCRdb used MiXCR to reprocess the multiplex PCR reads, holding one entry per CDR3 protein. This sample yields about 450,000 distinct CDR3 sequences, of which around 20% are seen a single time; approximately 28% belongs to the top ten. Sequencing was performed on peripheral blood mononuclear cells (PBMCs), taken when the disease was refractory, from a patient treated with antithyroid drugs. These receptors were taken from a female donor with Graves disease.

This clonotype was observed many times. The chain employs TRBV27 and TRBJ1-1, with a possible D match to TRBD1 (6 bases). Trimming took 5 bases from V and 0 from J, leaving 13 bases between them. The CDR3 runs 15 residues. Germline CDR1 and CDR2: MNHEY and SMNVEV (reference sequence). The CDR3 sequence: CASSSAGVMNTEAFF. The CDR3 DNA follows: TGTGCCAGCAGTAGTGCAGGGGTTATGAACACTGAAGCTTTCTTT.

The chain carries TRBV7-9 and TRBJ2-7; D might be TRBD2 (5 bases). CDR1 and CDR2 from the germline V gene are SEHNR and FQNEAQ (reference sequence). The length of the CDR3 is 18 residues. Trimming removed 5 bases from V and 4 bases from J, with 27 bases in between. CDR3 region: CASSTQPLGDTTQYEQYF. The DNA of the CDR3 is TGTGCCAGCAGCACCCAGCCGTTGGGAGATACGACTCAATACGAGCAGTACTTC.

This rearrangement joins TRBV20-1 to TRBJ1-1; 7 nucleotides align to TRBD1. The junction had 13 bases not matched to a gene; V was cut back by 0 bases and J by 0 bases. The germline CDR1 and CDR2 sequences are DFQATT and SNEGSKA (reference sequence). The CDR3 extends over 18 amino acids. Written as DNA, the CDR3 is TGCAGTGCTAGAGATCTAAGGGGGCGCGGGGGCATGAACACTGAAGCTTTCTTT. As protein: CSARDLRGRGGMNTEAFF.

This chain uses TRBV5-1 with TRBJ1-1; TRBD1 might be the D (6 bases). This CDR3 comprises 13 residues. Trimming stripped 6 bases from V and 7 bases from J, with 16 bases between. Germline CDR1 is SGHRS and CDR2 is YFSETQ. The CDR3 reads CASTLGAQGEAFF. The CDR3 coding sequence is TGCGCCAGCACTTTGGGGGCCCAGGGTGAAGCTTTCTTT.

This clonotype appeared a few times. The V and J genes are TRBV6-5 and TRBJ2-2, with TRBD1 matching 7 bases. Germline V lookup: CDR1 MNHEY, CDR2 SVGAGI. With 2 bases clipped from V and 4 bases from J, the junction kept 4 bases outside the gene matches. CDR3 length: 15 residues. In nucleotides, the CDR3 is TGTGCCAGCAGTTACGAAACAGGGGTCACCGGGGAGCTGTTTTTT. This sequence encodes CASSYETGVTGELFF.

The chain joins TRBV29-1 to TRBJ1-1; D is ambiguous. With 4 bases removed from V and 0 bases from J, the gap between germline ends came to 12 bases. The CDR3 has 14 amino acids. Germline V lookup: CDR1 SQVTM, CDR2 ANQGSEA. Written as DNA, the CDR3 is TGCAGCGTTGGCGCACTTAACCTGAACACTGAAGCTTTCTTT. Encoded protein: CSVGALNLNTEAFF.

This chain joins TRBV30 and TRBJ2-5; 13 nucleotides agree with TRBD2. The CDR3 runs 16 residues. Germline V gives CDR1 GTSNPN, CDR2 SVGIG (reference sequence). The J segment lost 5 bases and the V segment lost 0 bases, leaving 6 bases of the junction unmatched. CDR3 coding DNA: TGTGCCTGGAGTGTCCGGACTAGCGGGAGCCGGGAGACCCAGTACTTC. Translated: CAWSVRTSGSRETQYF.

This clonotype was counted a few times. This chain joins TRBV19 and TRBJ2-5, with D perhaps matching TRBD1 (9 bases). The end of the DNA is better explained by TRBJ2-1, so the J call may be wrong. Germline V gene lookup returns CDR1 LNHDA and CDR2 SQIVND (reference sequence). The CDR3 totals 20 residues. The DNA for the CDR3 is TGTGCCAGTAGAGACCGGACAGGGGCAACGAGCGGGAGTCCATACAATGAGCAGTTCTTC. It encodes CASRDRTGATSGSPYNEQFF.

This clonotype was found once. This sequence joins TRBV28 and TRBJ2-7, with TRBD1 matching over 8 bases. This CDR3 has 15 residues. Germline lookup yields CDR1 MDHEN and CDR2 SYDVKM. V was clipped by 7 bases and J by 3 bases; unmatched bases: 11. The CDR3 bases are TGTGCCAGCACCTTGGGACAGGTAGGGAACTACGAGCAGTACTTC. Residues: CASTLGQVGNYEQYF.

This clonotype was recorded at least ten times. The rearrangement joins TRBV28 to TRBJ2-5; no reliable D call. Trimming stripped 5 bases from V and 5 bases from J, with 21 bases between. In germline, CDR1 is MDHEN, CDR2 SYDVKM. There are 16 residues in the CDR3. The CDR3 loop is CASSELKETKRETQYF. The CDR3 DNA reads as TGTGCCAGCAGTGAACTCAAGGAAACTAAAAGGGAGACCCAGTACTTC.

This clonotype was seen ten or more times. The V call is TRBV12-3 or TRBV12-4, the J call TRBJ2-7, with 7 bases aligning to TRBD1. The junction had 5 bases not matched to a gene; V was cut back by 3 bases and J by 6 bases. The CDR3 has 13 amino acids. CDR3 in DNA: TGTGCCAGCAGTTTCTCACAGGGGACCGAGCAGTACTTC. This sequence encodes CASSFSQGTEQYF.

V and J are TRBV7-9 and TRBJ2-5; D is perhaps TRBD2 (6 bases). Germline V gene sequence: CDR1 SEHNR, CDR2 FQNEAQ (reference sequence). The CDR3 contains 14 residues. V was clipped by 5 bases and J by 5 bases, with 15 bases between them. CDR3 coding DNA: TGTGCCAGCAGCCAACTAGCTAACCGGGAGACCCAGTACTTC. It encodes CASSQLANRETQYF.

The chain recombines TRBV28 with TRBJ1-2; 12 nucleotides align to TRBD1. The V gene's germline CDR1 is MDHEN and CDR2 SYDVKM. Trimming took 3 bases from V and 5 from J; bases not matched to a gene: 4. This CDR3 has 15 amino acids. Here the CDR3 reads CASSLGTGGKYGYTF. CDR3 in DNA: TGTGCCAGCAGTTTGGGGACAGGGGGCAAATATGGCTACACCTTC.

This clonotype has only a few counts. This chain links TRBV2 with TRBJ2-2; perhaps TRBD2 as D (5 bases). This CDR3 region has 13 residues. Germline assignment: CDR1 SNHLY and CDR2 FYNNEI. V was pared by 6 bases and J by 5 bases, with 10 bases between. The CDR3 spells CASRGRTTGELFF. The CDR3 DNA reads as TGTGCCAGCAGGGGGAGAACGACCGGGGAGCTGTTTTTT.

This clonotype was detected many times. The genes are TRBV2 and TRBJ1-2; 8 bases agree with TRBD1. Germline-derived CDR1 and CDR2 are SNHLY and FYNNEI. This CDR3 is 15 amino acids long. After removal of 3 bases from V and 8 bases from J, the junction contained 11 bases not matched to a gene. The CDR3 loop is CASSENDRGSIGYTF. In DNA, the CDR3 is TGTGCCAGCAGTGAGAATGACAGGGGATCGATCGGCTACACCTTC.

This rearrangement joins TRBV6-1 to TRBJ1-5; no clear D. The CDR3 consists of 14 residues. Germline V gives CDR1 MNHNS, CDR2 SASEGT. CDR3 region: CVTRTISGKQPQHF. Written as DNA, the CDR3 is TGTGTCACCCGTACCATCAGTGGAAAACAGCCCCAGCATTTT.

In nucleotides, the CDR3 is TGTGCCTGGAGTGGAACAGGCGACCGATACGAGCAGTACTTC. It encodes CAWSGTGDRYEQYF. This chain joins TRBV30 and TRBJ2-7; D is possibly TRBD1 (5 bases). CDR1 and CDR2 (germline): GTSNPN, SVGIG (reference sequence). The CDR3 loop spans 14 amino acids. V was clipped by 1 base and J by 4 bases, with 14 bases between them.

This clonotype appeared many times. The V call is TRBV11-2, the J call TRBJ2-4; maybe TRBD2 (5 bases). There are 14 residues in the CDR3. Trimming pared 6 bases from V and 7 bases from J, leaving 16 bases between. Germline V lookup: CDR1 SGHAT, CDR2 FQNNGV. The CDR3 region is CASRSAFTGNIQYF. CDR3 sequence (DNA): TGTGCCAGCAGGTCGGCCTTTACGGGGAACATTCAGTACTTC.

This clonotype was observed many times. CDR3 nucleotide sequence: TGTGCCAGCACCCTAGGGACTCGCCGGGACCAGTACTTC. It specifies CASTLGTRRDQYF. This rearrangement joins TRBV28 to TRBJ2-5; tentative D call: TRBD2 (6 bases). V was trimmed by 7 bases and J by 10 bases, leaving 19 bases between them. The CDR3 spans 13 residues. Germline assignment: CDR1 MDHEN and CDR2 SYDVKM.

Only a few counts were recorded for this clonotype. V is TRBV20-1 and J is TRBJ2-7; TRBD2 agrees at 9 bases. Germline lookup yields CDR1 DFQATT and CDR2 SNEGSKA (reference sequence). CDR3 length equals 14 residues. Unmatched junction bases numbered 9, after V lost 5 bases and J lost 4 bases. The CDR3 nucleotides read TGCAGTGCTGGTAGCGGGGGATCACTTTACGAGCAGTACTTC. It is translated as CSAGSGGSLYEQYF.

The table lists this clonotype with many counts. The genes are TRBV28 and TRBJ2-1; 7 bases align to TRBD1. Germline V gives CDR1 MDHEN, CDR2 SYDVKM. The ends lost 4 bases at V and 4 bases at J; junction bases unmatched: 13. The CDR3 extends over 17 amino acids. This chain's CDR3 is CASSSPWGDRDYNEQFF. The CDR3 nucleotides are TGTGCCAGCAGTTCCCCTTGGGGCGACAGGGATTACAATGAGCAGTTCTTC. The variable domain in full, with the rest retrieved from reference TRBV28 and TRBJ2-1, is DVKVTQSSRYLVKRTGEKVFLECVQDMDHENMFWYRQDPGLGLRLIYFSYDVKMKEKGDIPEGYSVSREKKERFSLILESASTNQTSMYLCASSSPWGDRDYNEQFFGPGTRLTVL.

This clonotype was observed a few times. The rearrangement links TRBV15 to TRBJ1-6, with D unclear. In germline, CDR1 is LNHNV, CDR2 YYDKDF (reference sequence). With 2 bases removed from V and 10 bases from J, the gap between germline ends came to 15 bases. The CDR3 spans 15 residues. For the CDR3, the DNA is TGTGCCACCAGCAGACCGTCCCCTGCGGGGTCACCCCTCCACTTT. Translated, it gives CATSRPSPAGSPLHF. The variable domain in full, with the rest retrieved from reference TRBV15 and TRBJ1-6, is DAMVIQNPRYQVTQFGKPVTLSCSQTLNHNVMYWYQQKSSQAPKLLFHYYDKDFNNEADTPDNFQSRRPNTSFCFLDIRSPGLGDTAMYLCATSRPSPAGSPLHFGNGTRLTVT.

V is TRBV7-2 and J is TRBJ2-7, with D tentatively TRBD2 (5 bases). There are 16 residues in the CDR3. Germline CDR1 and CDR2: SGHTA and FQGNSA. The V end was cut by 5 bases, the J end by 2 bases, with 19 bases between. CDR3 DNA sequence: TGTGCCAGCAGCCCGTCTCTGACGGGAACACCCTACGAGCAGTACTTC. Translated, it gives CASSPSLTGTPYEQYF.